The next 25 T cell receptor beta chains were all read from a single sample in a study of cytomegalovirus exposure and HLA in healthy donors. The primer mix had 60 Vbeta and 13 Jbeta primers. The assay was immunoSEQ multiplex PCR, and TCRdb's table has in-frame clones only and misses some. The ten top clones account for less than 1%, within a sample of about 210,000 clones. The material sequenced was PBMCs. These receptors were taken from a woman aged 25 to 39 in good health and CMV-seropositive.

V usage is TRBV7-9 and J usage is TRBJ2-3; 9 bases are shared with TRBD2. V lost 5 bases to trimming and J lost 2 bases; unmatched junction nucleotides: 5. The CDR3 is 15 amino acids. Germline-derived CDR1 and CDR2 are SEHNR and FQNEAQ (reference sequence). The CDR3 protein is CASSNIAGVTDTQYF. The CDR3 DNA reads TGTGCCAGCAGCAACATAGCGGGGGTCACAGATACGCAGTATTTT.

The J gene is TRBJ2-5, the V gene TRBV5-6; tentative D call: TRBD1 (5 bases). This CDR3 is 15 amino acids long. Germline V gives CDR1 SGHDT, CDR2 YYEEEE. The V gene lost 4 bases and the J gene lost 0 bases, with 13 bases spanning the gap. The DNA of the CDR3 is TGTGCCAGCAGCCAAAGATGGACAAACCAAGAGACCCAGTACTTC. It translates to CASSQRWTNQETQYF. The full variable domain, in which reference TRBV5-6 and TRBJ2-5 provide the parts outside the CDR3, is DAGVTQSPTHLIKTRGQQVTLRCSPKSGHDTVSWYQQALGQGPQFIFQYYEEEERQRGNFPDRFSGHQFPNYSSELNVNALLLGDSALYLCASSQRWTNQETQYFGPGTRLLVL.

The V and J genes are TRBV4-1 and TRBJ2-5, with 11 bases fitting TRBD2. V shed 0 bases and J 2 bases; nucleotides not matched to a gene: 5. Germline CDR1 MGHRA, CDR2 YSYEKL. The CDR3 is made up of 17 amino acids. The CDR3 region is CASSQDSSGGTQETQYF. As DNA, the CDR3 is TGCGCCAGCAGCCAAGATTCTAGCGGGGGGACTCAAGAGACCCAGTACTTC.

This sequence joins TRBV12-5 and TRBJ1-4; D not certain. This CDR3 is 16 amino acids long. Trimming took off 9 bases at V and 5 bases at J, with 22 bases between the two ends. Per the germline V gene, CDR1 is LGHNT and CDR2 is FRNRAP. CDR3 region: CASRGGVVGKNEKLFF. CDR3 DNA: TGTGCTAGCCGTGGAGGCGTCGTGGGGAAAAATGAAAAACTGTTTTTT.

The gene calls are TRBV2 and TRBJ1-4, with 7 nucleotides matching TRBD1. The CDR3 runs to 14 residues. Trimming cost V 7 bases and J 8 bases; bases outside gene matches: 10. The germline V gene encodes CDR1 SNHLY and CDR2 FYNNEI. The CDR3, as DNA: TGTGCCAGCACGAGGGGGCCGGTTGGGGAAAAACTGTTTTTT. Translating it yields CASTRGPVGEKLFF. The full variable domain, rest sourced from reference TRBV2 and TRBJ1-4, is EPEVTQTPSHQVTQMGQEVILRCVPISNHLYFYWYRQILGQKVEFLVSFYNNEISEKSEIFDDQFSVERPDGSNFTLKIRSTKLEDSAMYFCASTRGPVGEKLFFGSGTQLSVL.

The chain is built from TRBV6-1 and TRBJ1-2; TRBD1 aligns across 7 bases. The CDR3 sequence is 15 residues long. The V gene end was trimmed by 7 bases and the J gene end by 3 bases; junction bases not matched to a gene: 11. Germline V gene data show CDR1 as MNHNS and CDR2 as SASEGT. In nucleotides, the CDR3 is TGTGCCAGCAAAATCTTGGGACAGCCCTACTATGGCTACACCTTC. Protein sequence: CASKILGQPYYGYTF.

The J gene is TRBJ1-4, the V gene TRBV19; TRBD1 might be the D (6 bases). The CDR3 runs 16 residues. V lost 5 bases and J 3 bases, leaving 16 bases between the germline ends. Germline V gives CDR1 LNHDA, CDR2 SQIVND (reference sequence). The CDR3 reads CASSRLGGGPNEKLFF. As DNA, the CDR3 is TGTGCCAGTAGTCGGCTAGGGGGGGGGCCTAATGAAAAACTGTTTTTT.

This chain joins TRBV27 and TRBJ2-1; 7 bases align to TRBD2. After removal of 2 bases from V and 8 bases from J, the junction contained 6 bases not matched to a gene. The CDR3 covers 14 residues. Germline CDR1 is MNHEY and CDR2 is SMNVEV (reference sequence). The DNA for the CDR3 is TGTGCCAGCAGTTTAGCGGGAGAGAGCGATGAGCAGTTCTTC. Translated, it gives CASSLAGESDEQFF.

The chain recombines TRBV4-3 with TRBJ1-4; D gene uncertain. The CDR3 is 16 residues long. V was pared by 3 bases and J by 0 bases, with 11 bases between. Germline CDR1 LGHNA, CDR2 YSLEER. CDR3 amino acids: CASSHPSVATNEKLFF. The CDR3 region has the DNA TGCGCCAGCAGCCACCCCTCAGTGGCAACTAATGAAAAACTGTTTTTT.

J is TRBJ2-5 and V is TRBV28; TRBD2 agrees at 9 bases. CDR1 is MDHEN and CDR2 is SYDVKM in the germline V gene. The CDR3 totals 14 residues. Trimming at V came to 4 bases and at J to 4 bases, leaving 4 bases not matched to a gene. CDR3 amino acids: CASSYEREAETQYF. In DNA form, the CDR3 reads TGTGCCAGCAGTTATGAGCGGGAGGCAGAGACCCAGTACTTC.

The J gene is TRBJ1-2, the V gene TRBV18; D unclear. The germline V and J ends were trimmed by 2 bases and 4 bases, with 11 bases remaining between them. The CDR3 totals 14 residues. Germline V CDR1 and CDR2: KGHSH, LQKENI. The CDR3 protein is CASSPDRSTYGYTF. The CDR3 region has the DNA TGTGCCAGCTCACCAGACCGGAGCACCTATGGCTACACCTTC.

The CDR3, as DNA: TGTGCCAGTAGTATCGCGGGGGGGATCACCGGGGAGCTGTTTTTT. This codes for CASSIAGGITGELFF. J is TRBJ2-2 and V is TRBV19; TRBD2 agrees at 9 bases. This CDR3 is built from 15 residues. V gave up 3 bases and J gave up 4 bases; unmatched junction bases: 3. Germline V CDR1 and CDR2: LNHDA, SQIVND (reference sequence).

CDR3 sequence: CASSLVPQGLYEQYF. For the CDR3, the DNA is TGTGCCAGCAGCTTAGTCCCCCAGGGGCTCTACGAGCAGTACTTC. The rearrangement links TRBV7-2 to TRBJ2-7; maybe TRBD1 (6 bases). Trimming removed 1 base at V and 3 bases at J, with 13 bases between. Germline CDR1 SGHTA, CDR2 FQGNSA. This CDR3 spans 15 amino acids.

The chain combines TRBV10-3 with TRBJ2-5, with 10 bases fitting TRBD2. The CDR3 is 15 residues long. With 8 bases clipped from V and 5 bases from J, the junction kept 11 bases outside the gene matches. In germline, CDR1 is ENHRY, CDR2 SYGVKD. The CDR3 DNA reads TGTGCCATCGGCCTAGCGGGAGTGCTGGGGGAGACCCAGTACTTC. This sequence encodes CAIGLAGVLGETQYF.

The CDR3 spells CASRLAGSGELFF. The CDR3 DNA follows: TGTGCCAGTAGGCTAGCGGGATCCGGGGAGCTGTTTTTT. V gene TRBV19 combines with J gene TRBJ2-2; TRBD2 aligns across 9 bases. The CDR3 is made up of 13 amino acids. Germline loops: CDR1 LNHDA, CDR2 SQIVND (reference sequence). V lost 6 bases to trimming and J lost 6 bases; unmatched junction nucleotides: 2. The full variable domain, in which reference TRBV19 and TRBJ2-2 provide the parts outside the CDR3, is DGGITQSPKYLFRKEGQNVTLSCEQNLNHDAMYWYRQDPGQGLRLIYYSQIVNDFQKGDIAEGYSVSREKKESFPLTVTSAQKNPTAFYLCASRLAGSGELFFGEGSRLTVL.

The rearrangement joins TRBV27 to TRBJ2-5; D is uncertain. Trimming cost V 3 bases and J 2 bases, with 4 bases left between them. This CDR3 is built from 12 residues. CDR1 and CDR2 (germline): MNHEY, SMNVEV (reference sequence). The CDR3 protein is CASSFLQETQYF. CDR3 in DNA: TGTGCCAGCAGTTTTTTACAAGAGACCCAGTACTTC.

This CDR3 reads CASSLLPGYEKLFF. The CDR3 nucleotides read TGTGCCAGCAGTTTACTGCCAGGGTATGAAAAACTGTTTTTT. The chain combines TRBV27 with TRBJ1-4, with D perhaps TRBD1 (5 bases). CDR1 is MNHEY, CDR2 SMNVEV, per germline (reference sequence). V lost 2 bases and J 6 bases, leaving 10 bases between the germline ends. There are 14 residues in the CDR3.

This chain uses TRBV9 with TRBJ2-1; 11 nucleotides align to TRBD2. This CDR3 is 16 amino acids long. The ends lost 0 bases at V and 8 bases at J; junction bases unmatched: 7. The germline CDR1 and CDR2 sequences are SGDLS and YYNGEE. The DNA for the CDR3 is TGTGCCAGCAGCGTAGTTAGCGGGAGGGCCACGTATGAGCAGTTCTTC. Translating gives CASSVVSGRATYEQFF.

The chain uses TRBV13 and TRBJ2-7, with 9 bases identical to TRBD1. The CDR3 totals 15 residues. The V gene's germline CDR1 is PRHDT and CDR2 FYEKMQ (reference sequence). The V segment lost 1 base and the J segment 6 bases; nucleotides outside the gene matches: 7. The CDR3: CASSLEGQGDSEQYF. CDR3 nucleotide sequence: TGTGCCAGCAGCTTAGAGGGACAGGGAGATAGCGAGCAGTACTTC. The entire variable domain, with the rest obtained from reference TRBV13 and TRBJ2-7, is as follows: AAGVIQSPRHLIKEKRETATLKCYPIPRHDTVYWYQQGPGQDPQFLISFYEKMQSDKGSIPDRFSAQQFSDYHSELNMSSLELGDSALYFCASSLEGQGDSEQYFGPGTRLTVT.

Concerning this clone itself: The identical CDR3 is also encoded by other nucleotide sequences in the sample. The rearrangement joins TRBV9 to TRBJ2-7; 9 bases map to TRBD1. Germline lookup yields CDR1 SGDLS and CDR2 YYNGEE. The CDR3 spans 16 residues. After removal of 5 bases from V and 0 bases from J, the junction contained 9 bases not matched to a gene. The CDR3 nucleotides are TGTGCCAGCAGTGTGGCCGACAGGGGGGACTCCTACGAGCAGTACTTC. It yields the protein CASSVADRGDSYEQYF. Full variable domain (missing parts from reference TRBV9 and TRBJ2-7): DSGVTQTPKHLITATGQRVTLRCSPRSGDLSVYWYQQSLDQGLQFLIQYYNGEERAKGNILERFSAQQFPDLHSELNLSSLELGDSALYFCASSVADRGDSYEQYFGPGTRLTVT.

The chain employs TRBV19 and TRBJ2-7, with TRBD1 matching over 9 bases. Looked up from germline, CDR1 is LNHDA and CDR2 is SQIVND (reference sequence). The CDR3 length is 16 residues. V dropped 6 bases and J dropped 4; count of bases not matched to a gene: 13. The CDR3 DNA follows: TGTGCCAGTAGGCCCGCTCCGGGACAGGGAGAATACGAGCAGTACTTC. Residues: CASRPAPGQGEYEQYF.

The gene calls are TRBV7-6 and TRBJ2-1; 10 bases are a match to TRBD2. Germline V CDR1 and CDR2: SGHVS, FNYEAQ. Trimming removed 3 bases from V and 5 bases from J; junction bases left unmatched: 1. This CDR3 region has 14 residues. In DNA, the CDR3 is TGTGCCAGCAGCTTTACTAGCGGGGACAATGAGCAGTTCTTC. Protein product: CASSFTSGDNEQFF.

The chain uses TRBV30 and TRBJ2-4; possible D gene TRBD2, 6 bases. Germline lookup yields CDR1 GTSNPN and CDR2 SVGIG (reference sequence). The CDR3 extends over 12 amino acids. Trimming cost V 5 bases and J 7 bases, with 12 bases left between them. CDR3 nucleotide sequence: TGTGCCTGGGCGCCTACTAGCAACATTCAGTACTTC. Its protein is CAWAPTSNIQYF.

The CDR3 bases are TGCGCCAGCAGCATAGGACAGGGAGGGTTGATCACGGATGAGCAGTTCTTC. Amino acids: CASSIGQGGLITDEQFF. The chain has TRBV5-1 and TRBJ2-1; TRBD1 might be the D (8 bases). CDR1 is SGHRS and CDR2 is YFSETQ in the germline V gene. The ends were cut back, 4 bases at V and 8 bases at J, with 25 bases in the middle. CDR3 length equals 17 residues.

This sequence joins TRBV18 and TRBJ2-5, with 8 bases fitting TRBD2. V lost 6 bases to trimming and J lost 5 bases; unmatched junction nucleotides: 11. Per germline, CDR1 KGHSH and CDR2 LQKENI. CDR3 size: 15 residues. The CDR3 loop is CASSQGLVGLETQYF. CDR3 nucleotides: TGTGCCAGCTCCCAGGGACTAGTGGGGCTTGAGACCCAGTACTTC.